These 9 T cell receptor beta chains were sequenced from one sample in a study of shared T cell receptors in the human thymus. The protocol was immunoSEQ multiplex PCR, while the TCRdb copy is restricted to in-frame clones and leaves out a portion. Of around 65,000 clones listed, 90% to 95% are singletons. The source material was thymocytes. Receptors originate from a human donor.

The chain couples TRBV25-1 to TRBJ1-1, with D uncertain. This CDR3 spans 14 amino acids. The V end was cut by 3 bases, the J end by 3 bases, with 11 bases between. Germline values: CDR1 MGHDK, CDR2 SYGVNS. Written as DNA, the CDR3 is TGTGCCAGCAGTGACAATCGAACAGACACTGAAGCTTTCTTT. Translating it yields CASSDNRTDTEAFF.

V gene TRBV7-9 combines with J gene TRBJ1-4; D ambiguous. Germline CDR1 is SEHNR and CDR2 is FQNEAQ (reference sequence). With 7 bases removed from V and 8 bases from J, the gap between germline ends came to 11 bases. The CDR3 extends over 12 amino acids. For the CDR3, the DNA is TGTGCCAGCAATACCGGGAAAGAAAAACTGTTTTTT. Translated, it gives CASNTGKEKLFF.

The rearrangement uses TRBV27 and TRBJ2-3, with TRBD2 as a possible D gene (6 bases). V lost 5 bases to trimming and J lost 4 bases, with 13 bases between them. Germline CDR1 MNHEY, CDR2 SMNVEV (reference sequence). There are 14 residues in the CDR3. The CDR3 is CASSPQEGSDTQYF. DNA for the CDR3: TGTGCCAGCAGTCCGCAGGAGGGGTCAGATACGCAGTATTTT.

This chain joins TRBV30 and TRBJ1-4; 12 nucleotides align to TRBD1. The germline V gene has CDR1 GTSNPN and CDR2 SVGIG (reference sequence). After removal of 4 bases from V and 8 bases from J, the junction contained 2 bases not matched to a gene. The CDR3 sequence is 13 residues long. The CDR3 sequence: CAWTGTGGEKLFF. The CDR3, as DNA: TGTGCCTGGACCGGGACAGGGGGCGAAAAACTGTTTTTT.

In nucleotides, the CDR3 is TGTGCCAGCAGTGACGACGGGACGGCGGAGAACACCATATATTTT. Translating gives CASSDDGTAENTIYF. V gene TRBV2 combines with J gene TRBJ1-3; D perhaps matches TRBD1 (5 bases). V shed 3 bases and J shed 7 bases, with 16 bases lying between them. The CDR3 is made up of 15 amino acids. The V gene's germline CDR1 is SNHLY and CDR2 FYNNEI.

The CDR3 sequence is CASSATHARGTVSEKLFF. CDR3 DNA: TGTGCCAGCAGCGCTACACACGCCAGAGGAACGGTCTCTGAAAAACTGTTTTTT. This chain links TRBV5-5 with TRBJ1-4, with unresolved D. Trimming stripped 4 bases from V and 7 bases from J, with 26 bases between. The germline V gene encodes CDR1 SGHKS and CDR2 YYEKEE (reference sequence). This CDR3 is built from 18 residues.

The chain combines TRBV5-6 with TRBJ1-1; D not certain. Germline V gives CDR1 SGHDT, CDR2 YYEEEE. Trimming shortened V by 4 bases and J by 1 base, and 11 bases separated the two germline ends. The CDR3 contains 14 residues. The CDR3 sequence: CASSDKAENTEAFF. The DNA for the CDR3 is TGTGCCAGCAGCGACAAAGCGGAGAACACTGAAGCTTTCTTT.

The chain couples TRBV15 to TRBJ1-2, with 7 bases fitting TRBD1. This CDR3 is 17 amino acids long. Per the germline V gene, CDR1 is LNHNV and CDR2 is YYDKDF (reference sequence). The V and J ends lost 0 bases and 5 bases, in that order; junction bases with no gene match: 12. This CDR3 is CATSRDPSRDSQYGYTF. The CDR3 coding sequence is TGTGCCACCAGCAGAGATCCAAGCCGGGACAGCCAATATGGCTACACCTTC.

The chain is built from TRBV11-2 and TRBJ2-2; possible D gene TRBD2, 6 bases. Trimming took 5 bases from V and 1 from J, leaving 14 bases between them. CDR1 and CDR2 from the germline V gene are SGHAT and FQNNGV. CDR3 size: 16 residues. In DNA, the CDR3 is TGTGCCAGCAGCCCCCGGGGGAGCCAGAACACCGGGGAGCTGTTTTTT. As protein: CASSPRGSQNTGELFF.